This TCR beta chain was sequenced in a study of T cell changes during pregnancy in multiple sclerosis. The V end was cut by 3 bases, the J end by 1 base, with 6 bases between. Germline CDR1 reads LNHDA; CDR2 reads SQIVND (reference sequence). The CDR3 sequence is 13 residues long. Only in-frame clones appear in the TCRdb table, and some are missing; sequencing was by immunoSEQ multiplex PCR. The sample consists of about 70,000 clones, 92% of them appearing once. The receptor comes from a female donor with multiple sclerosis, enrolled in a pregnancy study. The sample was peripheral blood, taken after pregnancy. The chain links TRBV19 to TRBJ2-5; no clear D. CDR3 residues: CASSIQIQETQYF. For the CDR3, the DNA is TGTGCCAGTAGTATTCAAATCCAAGAGACCCAGTACTTC.